This TCR beta chain was documented in a study of blood T cell repertoires in COVID-19. V shed 3 bases and J shed 4 bases, with 5 bases lying between them. This CDR3 region has 11 residues. The germline V gene encodes CDR1 SGHRS and CDR2 YFSETQ. Across about two dozen US areas, participants ranged in age from about 18 to 100 years. Each participant's cohort was designated according to participant-reported clinical history. Sequenced by immunoSEQ multiplex PCR; TCRdb stores in-frame clones only, minus some. The table includes some 410,000 clones, roughly 90% detected once. The sequence was collected from a woman in her 30s with acute COVID-19. The J gene is TRBJ2-7, the V gene TRBV5-1; the D is unclear. The source material was PBMCs or T cells enriched from blood (not recorded which). As DNA, the CDR3 is TGCGCCAGCAGCTCAACTTACGAGCAGTACTTC. It codes for CASSSTYEQYF.